This entry lists 5 T cell receptor beta chains sequenced from one sample in a study of cytomegalovirus exposure and HLA in healthy donors. Clones were read by immunoSEQ multiplex PCR, and TCRdb kept only the in-frame ones, dropping some. The sample shows about 110,000 clones, around 95% of them seen only once. The material sequenced was PBMCs. These receptors came from a woman between 18 and 29 years old in good health and CMV-seronegative.

This chain joins TRBV19 and TRBJ1-5; 10 bases line up with TRBD1. The junction had 8 bases not matched to a gene; V was cut back by 10 bases and J by 2 bases. Germline V gene sequence: CDR1 LNHDA, CDR2 SQIVND (reference sequence). This CDR3 region has 15 residues. The DNA of the CDR3 is TGTGCCACCCGGGACAGGGGAGGAGGCAATCAGCCCCAGCATTTT. This sequence encodes CATRDRGGGNQPQHF.

This chain joins TRBV11-1 and TRBJ2-2, with 8 positions matching TRBD1. The CDR3 extends over 14 amino acids. Germline V gene sequence: CDR1 SGHAT, CDR2 FQDESV (reference sequence). With 1 base clipped from V and 7 bases from J, the junction kept 2 bases outside the gene matches. DNA for the CDR3: TGTGCCAGCAGCTTAGACAGGGGGATCGGGGAGCTGTTTTTT. It yields the protein CASSLDRGIGELFF.

The rearrangement links TRBV5-5 to TRBJ2-1, with a tentative D call TRBD2 (5 bases). The ends were cut back, 5 bases at V and 12 bases at J, with 15 bases in the middle. Germline V gene sequence: CDR1 SGHKS, CDR2 YYEKEE (reference sequence). The CDR3 length is 12 residues. The CDR3 DNA follows: TGTGCCAGCAGTTACCCGGGAACCGGGCAGTTCTTC. This translates into CASSYPGTGQFF. Looking up the rest from reference TRBV5-5 and TRBJ2-1 gives the full variable domain: DAGVTQSPTHLIKTRGQQVTLRCSPISGHKSVSWYQQVLGQGPQFIFQYYEKEERGRGNFPDRFSARQFPNYSSELNVNALLLGDSALYLCASSYPGTGQFFGPGTRLTVL.

The CDR3 region is CASIRWSTEAFF. The CDR3 DNA follows: TGTGCCAGCATAAGGTGGAGCACTGAAGCTTTCTTT. V and J are TRBV28 and TRBJ1-1; no firm D call. CDR3 length: 12 amino acids. Deletions cut 7 bases from V and 4 bases from J, with 10 bases between. The germline CDR1 and CDR2 sequences are MDHEN and SYDVKM.

This sequence joins TRBV7-9 and TRBJ1-1, with unresolved D. Between the trimmed V and J ends, which lost 5 bases and 6 bases, there was a span of 16 bases. Per the germline V gene, CDR1 is SEHNR and CDR2 is FQNEAQ (reference sequence). The CDR3 has 14 residues. The chain's CDR3 is CASSPGGGGPEAFF. CDR3 bases: TGTGCCAGCAGCCCAGGAGGAGGCGGGCCTGAAGCTTTCTTT.